The clone carrying this TCR beta chain was seen a few times. Its specificity is not known. TCRdb itself ran the 5' RACE reads through MiXCR, one entry per CDR3 protein. The sample shows about 790,000 distinct CDR3 sequences, approximately 18% of them seen only once. Germline CDR1 is SGHNT and CDR2 is YYREEE (reference sequence). Losses at the gene ends were 4 bases for V and 5 bases for J; bases not matched to a gene: 7. CDR3 size: 14 residues. The data derive from a study of identical twins. Study-wide results and caveats: Analyses of zero insertions could, in part, be confounded by invariant MAIT and iNKT cells.

Separately, the same data were catalogued under a study of T cells expressing NK-cell markers. That work contributes: Restriction of the sorted population to alpha-beta TCR T cells was achieved in several experiments with an anti-gamma-delta TCR antibody.

Sequenced sample: PBMCs. This chain links TRBV5-4 with TRBJ2-5; 8 bases match TRBD1. This TCR came from a woman aged 18-29 years in good health. The CDR3 DNA follows: TGTGCCAGCAGCCCGACAGGGGCTGTGGAGACCCAGTACTTC. It codes for CASSPTGAVETQYF. The full variable domain, in which reference TRBV5-4 and TRBJ2-5 provide the parts outside the CDR3, is ETGVTQSPTHLIKTRGQQVTLRCSSQSGHNTVSWYQQALGQGPQFIFQYYREEENGRGNFPPRFSGLQFPNYSSELNVNALELDDSALYLCASSPTGAVETQYFGPGTRLLVL.